Listed here are 14 T cell receptor beta chains from one sample, sequenced in a study of blood T cell repertoires in COVID-19. Data came from immunoSEQ multiplex PCR; TCRdb stores just in-frame clones and leaves some out. The data show around 260,000 clones, roughly 88% seen once. The sequenced material came from peripheral blood. The receptors originated from a woman in her 30s with active or convalescent COVID-19.

The J gene is TRBJ1-3, the V gene TRBV23-1; 7 bases map to TRBD1. TRBV23-1 is an ORF, with its function uncertain. This CDR3 is 20 amino acids long. The V gene end was trimmed by 0 bases and the J gene end by 1 base; junction bases not matched to a gene: 15. The CDR3 here is CASSQSPIISDRASGNTIYF. CDR3 DNA: TGCGCCAGCAGTCAATCGCCAATTATTTCCGACAGGGCATCTGGAAACACCATATATTTT.

This chain links TRBV19 with TRBJ1-3; 9 bases map to TRBD1. The length of the CDR3 is 13 residues. The germline V gene has CDR1 LNHDA and CDR2 SQIVND (reference sequence). J was trimmed by 5 bases and V by 8 bases; bases with no gene match: 4. CDR3 residues: CASLGTGRNTIYF. The CDR3 nucleotides read TGTGCCAGTTTGGGGACAGGGAGAAACACCATATATTTT.

This clone was recorded only once. The rearrangement uses TRBV6-4 and TRBJ1-5; D perhaps matches TRBD1 (5 bases). The CDR3 extends over 13 amino acids. Trimming removed 0 bases from V and 6 bases from J, with 6 bases in between. Germline CDR1 is MRHNA and CDR2 is SNTAGT. As DNA, the CDR3 is TGTGCCAGCAGTGACTCAAGGGGTCAGCCCCAGCATTTT. Residues: CASSDSRGQPQHF.

The rearrangement links TRBV18 to TRBJ2-2; the match to TRBD1 covers 7 bases. The CDR3 runs to 16 residues. V trimming: 3 bases; J trimming: 6 bases; junction bases outside the gene matches: 10. Germline lookup yields CDR1 KGHSH and CDR2 LQKENI. CDR3 in amino acids: CASSPTFKGASGELFF. CDR3 DNA: TGTGCCAGCTCACCCACGTTCAAGGGGGCATCCGGGGAGCTGTTTTTT. Full variable domain (outside the CDR3, taken from reference TRBV18 and TRBJ2-2): NAGVMQNPRHLVRRRGQEARLRCSPMKGHSHVYWYRQLPEEGLKFMVYLQKENIIDESGMPKERFSAEFPKEGPSILRIQQVVRGDSAAYFCASSPTFKGASGELFFGEGSRLTVL.

This clone came up once. The chain uses TRBV19 and TRBJ2-1; no reliable D call. This CDR3 is 15 amino acids long. Trimming shortened V by 8 bases and J by 5 bases, and 19 bases separated the two germline ends. Germline CDR1 and CDR2: LNHDA and SQIVND (reference sequence). The CDR3 DNA is TGTGCCAGTGCCATCATGGGCCAGTCGAACAATGAGCAGTTCTTC. This gives the protein CASAIMGQSNNEQFF. The full variable domain, in which reference TRBV19 and TRBJ2-1 provide the parts outside the CDR3, is DGGITQSPKYLFRKEGQNVTLSCEQNLNHDAMYWYRQDPGQGLRLIYYSQIVNDFQKGDIAEGYSVSREKKESFPLTVTSAQKNPTAFYLCASAIMGQSNNEQFFGPGTRLTVL.

The rearrangement joins TRBV7-9 to TRBJ1-4, with unresolved D. V was shortened by 5 bases and J by 2 bases, with 12 bases between the two germline ends. Germline loops: CDR1 SEHNR, CDR2 FQNEAQ (reference sequence). This CDR3 has 15 residues. CDR3 sequence reads: CASSTQPETNEKLFF. For the CDR3, the DNA is TGTGCCAGCAGCACGCAACCCGAGACTAATGAAAAACTGTTTTTT.

The chain couples TRBV19 to TRBJ2-6; possibly TRBD1 for D (6 bases). V lost 8 bases and J lost 2, with 16 bases in between. The CDR3 loop spans 16 amino acids. Germline values: CDR1 LNHDA, CDR2 SQIVND (reference sequence). The CDR3 loop reads CASSRGQSTGANVLTF. For the CDR3, the DNA is TGTGCCAGTTCTAGAGGACAGTCCACTGGGGCCAACGTCCTGACTTTC.

This CDR3 is CASSIRGTGAYGYTF. CDR3 DNA sequence: TGTGCCAGTAGTATTCGAGGGACAGGGGCCTATGGCTACACCTTC. The rearrangement links TRBV19 to TRBJ1-2; TRBD1 matches 10 bases. Germline CDR1 is LNHDA and CDR2 is SQIVND (reference sequence). There are 15 residues in the CDR3. The V and J ends lost 3 bases and 4 bases, in that order; junction bases with no gene match: 5. The full variable domain, with the rest looked up from reference TRBV19 and TRBJ1-2, is DGGITQSPKYLFRKEGQNVTLSCEQNLNHDAMYWYRQDPGQGLRLIYYSQIVNDFQKGDIAEGYSVSREKKESFPLTVTSAQKNPTAFYLCASSIRGTGAYGYTFGSGTRLTVV.

CDR3 nucleotides: TGCAGTGCTAGCACAGGGGATACGCAGTATTTT. Residues: CSASTGDTQYF. The V gene is TRBV20-1, the J gene TRBJ2-3; maybe TRBD1 (6 bases). CDR3 size: 11 residues. Trimming pared 3 bases from V and 6 bases from J, leaving 7 bases between. The germline CDR1 and CDR2 sequences are DFQATT and SNEGSKA (reference sequence).

V usage is TRBV30 and J usage is TRBJ2-1; 8 positions match TRBD2. The germline V gene encodes CDR1 GTSNPN and CDR2 SVGIG (reference sequence). The CDR3 runs to 13 residues. Losses at the gene ends were 3 bases for V and 10 bases for J; bases not matched to a gene: 8. The CDR3 nucleotides read TGTGCCTGGAGAGAGGGACTAGTACGCGAGCAGTTCTTC. It codes for CAWREGLVREQFF.

The rearrangement joins TRBV5-1 to TRBJ2-1, with 12 positions matching TRBD2. This CDR3 is 16 amino acids long. Germline-derived CDR1 and CDR2 are SGHRS and YFSETQ. The trim removed 3 bases at V and 7 bases at J, leaving 8 bases unmatched. The DNA of the CDR3 is TGCGCCAGCAGCTCACTAGCGGGGGGACCGACGAATGAGCAGTTCTTC. Amino acids: CASSSLAGGPTNEQFF.

This chain links TRBV28 with TRBJ1-2; a weak D match, TRBD1 (5 bases). Germline-derived CDR1 and CDR2 are MDHEN and SYDVKM. The CDR3 consists of 13 residues. Trimming removed 10 bases at V and 8 bases at J, with 20 bases between. CDR3 loop: CATLYGGGAGYTF. The CDR3 nucleotides read TGTGCCACTCTCTATGGGGGAGGGGCGGGCTACACCTTC.

V usage is TRBV7-9 and J usage is TRBJ1-3; D uncertain. V lost 1 base and J 0 bases, leaving 7 bases between the germline ends. The CDR3 consists of 15 residues. Germline assignment: CDR1 SEHNR and CDR2 FQNEAQ (reference sequence). The CDR3 protein is CASSLGGFSGNTIYF. CDR3 DNA sequence: TGTGCCAGCAGCTTAGGAGGGTTCTCTGGAAACACCATATATTTT.

V is TRBV9 and J is TRBJ1-6; 7 nucleotides align to TRBD1. Germline loops: CDR1 SGDLS, CDR2 YYNGEE. V shed 0 bases, J shed 7 bases, and the junction held 7 bases outside the gene matches. This CDR3 spans 16 amino acids. CDR3 sequence reads: CASSVGRGQANSPLHF. Here the CDR3 DNA reads TGTGCCAGCAGCGTAGGCCGAGGACAGGCCAATTCACCCCTCCACTTT.